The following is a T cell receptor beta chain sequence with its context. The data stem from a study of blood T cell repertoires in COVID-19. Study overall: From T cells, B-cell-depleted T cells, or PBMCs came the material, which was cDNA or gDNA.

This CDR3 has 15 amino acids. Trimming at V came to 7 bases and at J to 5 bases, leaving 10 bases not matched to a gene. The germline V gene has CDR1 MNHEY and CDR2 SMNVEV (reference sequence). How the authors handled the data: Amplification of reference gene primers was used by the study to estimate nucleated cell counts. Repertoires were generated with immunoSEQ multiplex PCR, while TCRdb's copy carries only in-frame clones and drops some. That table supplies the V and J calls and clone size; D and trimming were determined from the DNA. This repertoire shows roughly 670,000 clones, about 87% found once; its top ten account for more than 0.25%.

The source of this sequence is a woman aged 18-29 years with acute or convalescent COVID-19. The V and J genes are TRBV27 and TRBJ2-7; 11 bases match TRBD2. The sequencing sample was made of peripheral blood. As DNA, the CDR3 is TGTGCCAGCAAGGAACAGACTAGCGGGGCCCACGAGCAGTACTTC. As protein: CASKEQTSGAHEQYF.